This T cell receptor (beta chain) was found in a study of T cells in Graves' hyperthyroidism and ophthalmopathy. As for the study in general: Any treatment followed the collection of peripheral blood at initial diagnosis.

RNA transcripts were the template for amplifying TCR beta CDR3 regions. TCR CDR3 regions were first amplified by RT-PCR with HTBI primers. One entry per CDR3 protein results from TCRdb running MiXCR on the multiplex PCR reads. The sample consists of some 500,000 distinct CDR3 sequences, 13% to 15% of them appearing once. This clonotype was observed a handful of times. The antigen is undetermined. V was clipped by 3 bases and J by 0 bases; unmatched bases: 4. The CDR3 is 16 residues long. Germline assignment: CDR1 SEHNR and CDR2 FQNEAQ (reference sequence). The study's findings and limits: Classification by a 13 V-J model distinguished ophthalmopathy from stable hyperthyroidism.

The sample was blood. This receptor was identified in a young woman with Graves' hyperthyroidism. J is TRBJ2-3 and V is TRBV7-9; 9 nucleotides match TRBD2. For the CDR3, the DNA is TGTGCCAGCAGCTTCGGTAGCGGGAGCAGCACAGATACGCAGTATTTT. Its translation: CASSFGSGSSTDTQYF.